This TCR beta chain was captured in a study of blood T cell repertoires in COVID-19. Overall study context: Samples came from the United States, Italy and Spain, spanning acute and convalescent COVID-19. T cells, B-cell-depleted T cells, or PBMCs provided the cDNA or gDNA that served as material.

V lost 7 bases, J lost 10 bases, and 12 bases stayed unmatched. Germline V gives CDR1 MNHEY, CDR2 SVGAGI. The CDR3 spans 14 residues. Original handling: Reference gene primer amplification yielded estimated nucleated cell counts. Repertoires were generated with immunoSEQ multiplex PCR, while TCRdb's copy carries only in-frame clones and drops some. The V and J calls and clone size were taken over from that table, and D and trimming were inferred from the DNA. This table has 60,000 or so clones, more than 70% appearing once. The chain links TRBV6-5 to TRBJ2-1; 8 bases agree with TRBD2. The sequence was collected from a man in his 60s with active or convalescent COVID-19. The sequenced sample consisted of peripheral blood. The CDR3: CASIPSAGAQEQFF. For the CDR3, the DNA is TGTGCCAGCATCCCCTCAGCGGGAGCCCAGGAGCAGTTCTTC.